This T cell receptor beta chain was sequenced during a study of response to subunit inactivated influenza vaccine. TCRdb re-called the RT-PCR reads with MiXCR, one entry per CDR3 protein. The table lists approximately 290,000 distinct CDR3 sequences, around 20% of them singletons. Per the germline V gene, CDR1 is LGHDT and CDR2 is YNNKEL (reference sequence). Trimming cost V 9 bases and J 2 bases, with 10 bases left between them. The CDR3 is 12 residues long. This clonotype appeared many times. The antigen is undetermined. Study-wide findings and caveats: The authors proposed limited new T cell recruitment per seasonal influenza vaccination.

The V call is TRBV3-1, the J call TRBJ1-1; the D is unclear. The clonotype was recovered from a man between 50 and 75 years old who received an inactivated influenza vaccine. The source was PBMCs from blood, collected less than 22 months after vaccination. In nucleotides, the CDR3 is TGTGCCAGTCGGTGGGGTAACACTGAAGCTTTCTTT. It codes for CASRWGNTEAFF.